These T cell receptor beta chains were read from a single sample in a study of blood T cell repertoires in COVID-19. The data were produced by immunoSEQ multiplex PCR, yet TCRdb's version contains in-frame clones alone and is incomplete. The table lists approximately 20,000 clones, about nine tenths of them singletons, with more than 15% in the top ten. Specimen: peripheral blood. The receptors were sampled from a human donor in a cohort sampled during active COVID-19. CDR3s include the opening cysteine and the closing phenylalanine or tryptophan. Each record gives: clone size, V gene, D gene, J gene, CDR3 protein, CDR3 DNA. The D gene is left open where the match is weak. Size is stated for part of the rows, as once, few or many counts, or as a class when the clone is expanded.

>.|TRBV30|TRBD1|TRBJ2-3
CALRQGRGTDTQYF
TGTGCCTTAAGACAGGGCCGTGGCACAGATACGCAGTATTTT
>.|TRBV5-5|.|TRBJ2-6
CASSPRGSGANVLTF
TGTGCCAGCAGTCCACGGGGCTCTGGGGCCAACGTCCTGACTTTC
>.|TRBV9|.|TRBJ2-3
CASSGGVGLSSFTDTQYF
TGTGCCAGCAGCGGGGGGGTAGGGCTATCCTCCTTCACAGATACGCAGTATTTT
>.|TRBV3-1/TRBV3-2|.|TRBJ2-3
CASSPRGFTDTQYF
TGTGCCAGCAGCCCCCGGGGGTTCACAGATACGCAGTATTTT
>.|TRBV11-2|TRBD2|TRBJ2-2
CASSHGTRGTGELFF
TGTGCCAGCAGCCACGGGACTAGGGGCACCGGGGAGCTGTTTTTT
>.|TRBV5-1|TRBD2|TRBJ2-2
CASSLGLADNTGELFF
TGCGCCAGCAGCTTGGGACTAGCGGACAACACCGGGGAGCTGTTTTTT
>once|TRBV25-1|.|TRBJ2-7
CASSISAGPAYEQYF
TGTGCCAGCAGTATATCGGCGGGACCAGCCTACGAGCAGTACTTC
>.|TRBV27|.|TRBJ2-7
CASSRTGYEQYF
TGTGCCAGCAGCCGAACAGGGTATGAGCAGTACTTC
>.|TRBV28|TRBD1|TRBJ1-1
CASSLRTRTRGTGYGGTEAFF
TGTGCCAGCAGTTTAAGAACGCGAACACGGGGGACAGGGTATGGTGGCACTGAAGCTTTCTTT
>.|TRBV5-4|TRBD2|TRBJ2-5
CASSLVGGGAGETQYF
TGTGCCAGCAGCTTGGTGGGCGGGGGGGCCGGAGAGACCCAGTACTTC
>.|TRBV5-5|TRBD1|TRBJ2-7
CASSTELVDRGYEQYF
TGTGCCAGCAGCACGGAACTAGTGGACAGGGGATACGAGCAGTACTTC
>.|TRBV3-1/TRBV3-2|.|TRBJ1-6
CASSRIRALSYNSPLHF
TGTGCCAGCAGCCGTATCAGGGCGCTCTCCTATAATTCACCCCTCCACTTT
>.|TRBV19|TRBD1|TRBJ2-3
CASSGSGGWGTDTQYF
TGTGCCAGTAGTGGGTCAGGGGGCTGGGGCACAGATACGCAGTATTTT
>.|TRBV19|.|TRBJ2-7
CASSIGFGGAAYEQYF
TGTGCCAGTAGTATAGGGTTTGGAGGGGCCGCCTACGAGCAGTACTTC
>.|TRBV19|.|TRBJ1-2
CASSKNTRSNGGYTF
TGTGCCAGTAGTAAGAATACGAGATCTAACGGTGGCTACACCTTC
>.|TRBV7-9|TRBD1|TRBJ1-4
CASSLWAGGDAEKLFF
TGTGCCAGCAGCCTGTGGGCAGGGGGCGACGCTGAAAAACTGTTTTTT
>once|TRBV7-9|TRBD1|TRBJ2-7
CASSLANRRGWNYEQYF
TGTGCCAGCAGCTTAGCGAATCGCAGGGGGTGGAACTACGAGCAGTACTTC
>.|TRBV5-6|.|TRBJ2-3
CAPARDTQYF
TGTGCCCCCGCTAGAGATACGCAGTATTTT
>.|TRBV7-3|TRBD1|TRBJ2-1
CASSPTGNEQFF
TGTGCCAGCAGCCCGACAGGGAATGAGCAGTTCTTC
>.|TRBV6-2/TRBV6-3|.|TRBJ2-6
CASSRKTGSGANVLTF
TGTGCCAGCAGCCGAAAAACAGGGTCTGGGGCCAACGTCCTGACTTTC
>.|TRBV6-5|.|TRBJ1-1
CASSRHGRNTEAFF
TGTGCCAGCAGCAGACACGGGAGGAACACTGAAGCTTTCTTT
>.|TRBV7-3|.|TRBJ1-1
CASSPLGSTEAFF
TGTGCCAGCAGCCCCCTAGGTTCCACTGAAGCTTTCTTT
>.|TRBV18|TRBD1|TRBJ1-5
CASSLDRGAQPQHF
TGTGCCAGCTCACTAGACAGGGGGGCTCAGCCCCAGCATTTT
>.|TRBV14|.|TRBJ2-7
CASSQLGGTPTYEQYF
TGTGCCAGCAGCCAACTAGGAGGGACTCCGACCTACGAGCAGTACTTC
>.|TRBV6-6|TRBD2|TRBJ2-3
CASSRLAGGTDTQYF
TGTGCCAGCAGCCGCCTAGCGGGGGGGACAGATACGCAGTATTTT
>few|TRBV10-2|.|TRBJ1-1
CASRERGWGTEAFF
TGCGCCAGCAGGGAGAGGGGTTGGGGCACTGAAGCTTTCTTT
>.|TRBV14|TRBD2|TRBJ2-7
CASSLLQAAGVYEQYF
TGTGCCAGCAGTCTCCTGCAGGCAGCGGGGGTCTACGAGCAGTACTTC
>.|TRBV29-1|TRBD2|TRBJ2-5
CSAFGVAGDQETQYF
TGCAGCGCCTTCGGGGTAGCGGGGGACCAAGAGACCCAGTACTTC
>.|TRBV7-9|.|TRBJ1-2
CASSSSGGGHYGYTF
TGTGCCAGCAGCTCCTCGGGCGGGGGGCACTATGGCTACACCTTC
>.|TRBV5-3|TRBD1|TRBJ2-1
CARSLGTGGEFF
TGTGCCAGAAGCCTGGGGACAGGCGGCGAGTTCTTC
>once|TRBV9|.|TRBJ1-1
CASSGLPHTEAFF
TGTGCCAGCAGCGGGCTTCCCCACACTGAAGCTTTCTTT
>.|TRBV5-6|TRBD1|TRBJ2-5
CASSLPWTGQETQYF
TGTGCCAGCAGCTTACCCTGGACAGGTCAAGAGACCCAGTACTTC
>.|TRBV5-1|TRBD1|TRBJ2-7
CASSLVGQGAHEQYF
TGCGCCAGCAGCTTGGTCGGACAGGGGGCCCACGAGCAGTACTTC
>.|TRBV2|TRBD2|TRBJ2-2
CASTTSGRSSGELFF
TGTGCCAGCACGACTAGCGGGAGATCATCCGGGGAGCTGTTTTTT
>.|TRBV10-3|TRBD2|TRBJ2-1
CAIAGGNNEQFF
TGTGCCATCGCGGGGGGAAACAATGAGCAGTTCTTC
>.|TRBV28|TRBD2|TRBJ2-6
CASSPPLAGGSGANVLTF
TGTGCCAGCAGTCCCCCCCTAGCGGGAGGATCTGGGGCCAACGTCCTGACTTTC
>few|TRBV18|.|TRBJ1-5
CASSPDGDQPQHF
TGTGCCAGCTCACCGGACGGGGATCAGCCCCAGCATTTT
>.|TRBV13|.|TRBJ2-5
CASSHKKGGSGGAGETQYF
TGTGCCAGCAGCCACAAAAAGGGCGGTAGCGGTGGTGCCGGAGAGACCCAGTACTTC
>.|TRBV9|TRBD1|TRBJ2-1
CASSDTGGRYNEQFF
TGTGCCAGCAGCGATACAGGGGGCAGGTACAATGAGCAGTTCTTC
>once|TRBV19|.|TRBJ2-5
CASSIAETQYF
TGTGCCAGTAGTATCGCGGAGACCCAGTACTTC
>.|TRBV20-1|.|TRBJ2-7
CSATGYDEQYF
TGCAGTGCTACAGGGTACGACGAGCAGTACTTC
>.|TRBV10-2|.|TRBJ2-7
CASSVGWEQYF
TGCGCCAGCAGTGTCGGGTGGGAGCAGTACTTC
>once|TRBV2|TRBD2|TRBJ2-2
CASSEGGAGDSYTGELFF
TGTGCCAGCAGTGAAGGGGGTGCGGGAGATTCGTACACCGGGGAGCTGTTTTTT
>.|TRBV19|TRBD2|TRBJ2-2
CASSLLAGGPGTGELFF
TGTGCCAGTAGCCTACTAGCGGGGGGGCCCGGCACCGGGGAGCTGTTTTTT
>.|TRBV7-2|TRBD1|TRBJ1-1
CASSSRQGWNTEAFF
TGTGCCAGCAGCTCCCGACAGGGATGGAACACTGAAGCTTTCTTT
>.|TRBV11-3|.|TRBJ1-3
CASSPPNVSGNTIYF
TGTGCCAGCAGCCCCCCCAATGTGTCTGGAAACACCATATATTTT
>.|TRBV19|TRBD1|TRBJ1-1
CASSTTGGTEAFF
TGTGCCAGTAGTACGACAGGGGGCACTGAAGCTTTCTTT
>.|TRBV5-1|.|TRBJ2-7
CASSLSSGSYEQYF
TGCGCCAGCAGCTTGTCTTCGGGGTCCTACGAGCAGTACTTC
>.|TRBV7-9|.|TRBJ1-1
CASSRGDITEAFF
TGTGCCAGCAGCAGAGGGGACATCACTGAAGCTTTCTTT
>.|TRBV10-3|TRBD2|TRBJ2-2
CAISEPAGAGPTGELFF
TGTGCCATCAGTGAGCCAGCGGGGGCGGGACCCACCGGGGAGCTGTTTTTT
>.|TRBV29-1|TRBD2|TRBJ2-3
CSVEGSLAGRTDTQYF
TGCAGCGTTGAAGGGTCGCTAGCGGGGCGCACAGATACGCAGTATTTT
>.|TRBV19|.|TRBJ1-1
CASSSFRGLYENTEAFF
TGTGCCAGTAGTTCCTTCAGGGGTCTGTACGAGAACACTGAAGCTTTCTTT
>.|TRBV9|TRBD2|TRBJ2-1
CASSVVRGAGRNEQFF
TGTGCCAGCAGCGTAGTGCGGGGGGCCGGCCGGAATGAGCAGTTCTTC
>.|TRBV19|.|TRBJ2-1
CASSRSRGNEQFF
TGTGCCAGTAGTAGAAGCAGGGGAAATGAGCAGTTCTTC
>.|TRBV6-1|.|TRBJ1-6
CASSEGGRGRSPLHF
TGTGCCAGCAGTGAAGGGGGGAGGGGGAGATCACCCCTCCACTTT
>.|TRBV9|.|TRBJ2-7
CASSVVSGEQYF
TGTGCCAGCAGCGTAGTCTCCGGCGAGCAGTACTTC
>.|TRBV4-2|.|TRBJ1-4
CASSQDINEKLFF
TGTGCCAGCAGCCAAGACATTAATGAAAAACTGTTTTTT
>.|TRBV5-1|TRBD2|TRBJ2-5
CASSLNMGEGLETQYF
TGCGCCAGCAGCTTGAATATGGGGGAGGGCCTAGAGACCCAGTACTTC
>few|TRBV19|.|TRBJ1-2
CASSTLGGDYGYTF
TGTGCCAGTAGTACCCTGGGCGGGGACTATGGCTACACCTTC
>.|TRBV10-2|TRBD1|TRBJ1-1
CASRETGVNTEAFF
TGCGCCAGCAGGGAGACAGGGGTGAACACTGAAGCTTTCTTT